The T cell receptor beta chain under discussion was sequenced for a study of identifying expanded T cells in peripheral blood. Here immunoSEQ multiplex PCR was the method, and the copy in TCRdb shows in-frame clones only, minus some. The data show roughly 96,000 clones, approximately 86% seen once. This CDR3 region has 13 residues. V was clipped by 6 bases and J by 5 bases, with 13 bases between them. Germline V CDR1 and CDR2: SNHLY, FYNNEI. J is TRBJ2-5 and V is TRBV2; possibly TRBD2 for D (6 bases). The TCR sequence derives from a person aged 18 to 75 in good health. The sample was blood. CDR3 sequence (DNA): TGTGCCAGCAGCCCGGAGGGCCGGGAGACCCAGTACTTC. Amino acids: CASSPEGRETQYF.